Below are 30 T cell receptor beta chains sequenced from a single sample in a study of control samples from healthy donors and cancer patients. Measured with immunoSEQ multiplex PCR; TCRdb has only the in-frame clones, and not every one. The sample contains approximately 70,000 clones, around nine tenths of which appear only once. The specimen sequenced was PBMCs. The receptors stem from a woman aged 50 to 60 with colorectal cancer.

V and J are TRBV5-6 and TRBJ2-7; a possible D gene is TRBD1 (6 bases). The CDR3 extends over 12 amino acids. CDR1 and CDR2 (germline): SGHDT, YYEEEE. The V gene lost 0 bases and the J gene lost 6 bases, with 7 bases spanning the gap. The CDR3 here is CASSLGGGEQYF. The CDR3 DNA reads TGTGCCAGCAGCTTGGGAGGGGGCGAGCAGTACTTC.

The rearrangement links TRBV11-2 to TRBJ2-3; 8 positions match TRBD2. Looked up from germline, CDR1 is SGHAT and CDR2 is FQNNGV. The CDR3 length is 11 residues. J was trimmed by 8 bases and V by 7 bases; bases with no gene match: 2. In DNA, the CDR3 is TGTGCCAGCACCCGGGGGGGTACGCAGTATTTT. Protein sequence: CASTRGGTQYF.

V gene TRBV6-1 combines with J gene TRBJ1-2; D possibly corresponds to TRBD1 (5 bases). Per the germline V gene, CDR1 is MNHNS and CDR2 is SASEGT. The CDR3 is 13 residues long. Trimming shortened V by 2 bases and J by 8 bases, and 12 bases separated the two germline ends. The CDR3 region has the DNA TGTGCCAGCAGTGAACCCGGGGGTTACGGCTACACCTTC. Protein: CASSEPGGYGYTF.

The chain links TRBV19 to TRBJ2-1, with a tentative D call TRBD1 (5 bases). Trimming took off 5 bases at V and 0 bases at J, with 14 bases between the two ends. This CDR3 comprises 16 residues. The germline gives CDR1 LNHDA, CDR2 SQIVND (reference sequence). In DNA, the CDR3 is TGTGCCAGTAGTCGATCGGCAGGGCGCTCCTACAATGAGCAGTTCTTC. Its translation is CASSRSAGRSYNEQFF.

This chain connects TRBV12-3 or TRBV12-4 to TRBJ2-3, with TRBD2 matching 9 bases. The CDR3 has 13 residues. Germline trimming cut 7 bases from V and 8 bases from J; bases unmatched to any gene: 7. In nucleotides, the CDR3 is TGTGCCAGCACATTGACTAGCGGAGTTACGCAGTATTTT. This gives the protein CASTLTSGVTQYF.

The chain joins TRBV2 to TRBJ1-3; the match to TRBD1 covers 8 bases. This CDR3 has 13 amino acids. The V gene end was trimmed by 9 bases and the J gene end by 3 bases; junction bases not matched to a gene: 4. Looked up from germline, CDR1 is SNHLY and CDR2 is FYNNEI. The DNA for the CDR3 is TGTGCCAGTACCAGGGGGCTTGGAAACACCATATATTTT. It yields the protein CASTRGLGNTIYF.

The CDR3 bases are TGTGCCAGCAGCTTATTGCCCTTCGGGGTAACAGATACGCAGTATTTT. As protein: CASSLLPFGVTDTQYF. This chain uses TRBV7-6 with TRBJ2-3; D may be TRBD2 (5 bases). Per the germline V gene, CDR1 is SGHVS and CDR2 is FNYEAQ. The V end lost 2 bases, the J end lost 3 bases, and 15 bases lay between the germline ends. The CDR3 sequence is 16 residues long. Supplemented by reference TRBV7-6 and TRBJ2-3, the full variable domain reads GAGVSQSPRYKVTKRGQDVALRCDPISGHVSLYWYRQALGQGPEFLTYFNYEAQQDKSGLPNDRFSAERPEGSISTLTIQRTEQRDSAMYRCASSLLPFGVTDTQYFGPGTRLTVL.

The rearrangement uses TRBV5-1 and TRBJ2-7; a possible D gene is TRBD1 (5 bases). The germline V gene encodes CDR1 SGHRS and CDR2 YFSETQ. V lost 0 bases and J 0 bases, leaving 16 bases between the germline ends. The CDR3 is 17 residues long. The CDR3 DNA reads TGCGCCAGCAGCTTGGGTTCATTGGCAGGGAACTCCTACGAGCAGTACTTC. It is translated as CASSLGSLAGNSYEQYF.

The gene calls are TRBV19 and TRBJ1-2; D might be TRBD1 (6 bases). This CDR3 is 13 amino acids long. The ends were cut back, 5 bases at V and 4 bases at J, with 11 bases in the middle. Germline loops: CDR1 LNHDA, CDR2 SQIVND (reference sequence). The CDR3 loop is CASSLGQVYGYTF. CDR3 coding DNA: TGTGCCAGTAGTTTGGGACAAGTCTATGGCTACACCTTC.

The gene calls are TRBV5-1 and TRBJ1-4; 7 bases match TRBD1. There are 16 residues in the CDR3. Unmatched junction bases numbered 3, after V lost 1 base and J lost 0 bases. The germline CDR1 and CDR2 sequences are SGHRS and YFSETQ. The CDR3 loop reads CASSLTGVPTNEKLFF. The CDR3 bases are TGCGCCAGCAGCTTGACAGGGGTACCAACTAATGAAAAACTGTTTTTT.

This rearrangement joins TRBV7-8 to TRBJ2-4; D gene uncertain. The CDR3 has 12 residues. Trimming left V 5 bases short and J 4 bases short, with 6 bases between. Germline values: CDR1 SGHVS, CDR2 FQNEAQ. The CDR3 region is CASSPWKNIQYF. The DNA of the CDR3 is TGTGCCAGCAGCCCTTGGAAAAACATTCAGTACTTC.

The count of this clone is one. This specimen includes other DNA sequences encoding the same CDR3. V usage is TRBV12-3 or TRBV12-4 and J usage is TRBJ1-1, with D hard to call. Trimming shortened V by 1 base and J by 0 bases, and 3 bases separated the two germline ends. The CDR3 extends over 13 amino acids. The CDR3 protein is CASSLGLNTEAFF. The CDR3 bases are TGTGCCAGCAGTTTAGGATTGAACACTGAAGCTTTCTTT.

The CDR3 is CASSLSGQVGYNEQFF. The DNA for the CDR3 is TGTGCCAGCAGCCTTTCGGGACAGGTCGGCTACAATGAGCAGTTCTTC. The V and J genes are TRBV14 and TRBJ2-1; 8 nucleotides align to TRBD1. Germline values: CDR1 SGHDN, CDR2 FVKESK. This CDR3 has 16 residues. Trimming removed 4 bases from V and 3 bases from J; junction bases left unmatched: 8.

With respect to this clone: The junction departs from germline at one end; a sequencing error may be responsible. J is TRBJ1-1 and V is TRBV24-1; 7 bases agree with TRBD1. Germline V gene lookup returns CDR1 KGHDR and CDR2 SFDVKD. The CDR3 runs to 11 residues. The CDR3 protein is CAARGDPEAFF. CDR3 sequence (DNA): TGTGCCGCCAGGGGGGACCCTGAAGCTTTCTTT.

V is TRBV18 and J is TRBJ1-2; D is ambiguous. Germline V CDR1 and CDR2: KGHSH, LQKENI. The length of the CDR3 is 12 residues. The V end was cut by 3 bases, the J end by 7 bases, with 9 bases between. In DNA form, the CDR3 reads TGTGCCAGCTCACCTTCTTCGGGTGGCTACACCTTC. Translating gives CASSPSSGGYTF. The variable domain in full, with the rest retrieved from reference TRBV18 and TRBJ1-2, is NAGVMQNPRHLVRRRGQEARLRCSPMKGHSHVYWYRQLPEEGLKFMVYLQKENIIDESGMPKERFSAEFPKEGPSILRIQQVVRGDSAAYFCASSPSSGGYTFGSGTRLTVV.

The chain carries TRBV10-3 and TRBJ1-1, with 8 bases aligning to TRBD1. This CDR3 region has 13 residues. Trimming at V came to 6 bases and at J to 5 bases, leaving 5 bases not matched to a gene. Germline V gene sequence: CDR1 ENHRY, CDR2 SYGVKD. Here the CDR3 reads CAIRYDRGTEAFF. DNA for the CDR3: TGTGCCATCAGGTACGACAGGGGTACTGAAGCTTTCTTT.

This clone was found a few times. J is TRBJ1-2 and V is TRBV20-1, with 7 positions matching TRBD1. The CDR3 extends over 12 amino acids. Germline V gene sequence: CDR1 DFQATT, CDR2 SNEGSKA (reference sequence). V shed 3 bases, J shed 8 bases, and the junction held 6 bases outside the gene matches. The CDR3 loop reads CSASKGAYGYTF. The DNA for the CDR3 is TGCAGTGCTAGTAAGGGGGCGTACGGCTACACCTTC.

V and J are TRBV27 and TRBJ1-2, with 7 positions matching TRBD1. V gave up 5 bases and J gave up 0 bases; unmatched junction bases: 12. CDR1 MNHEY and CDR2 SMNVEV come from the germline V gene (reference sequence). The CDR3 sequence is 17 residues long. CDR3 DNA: TGTGCCAGCAGTCTAACACGGGAGACAGGGACTAACTATGGCTACACCTTC. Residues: CASSLTRETGTNYGYTF.

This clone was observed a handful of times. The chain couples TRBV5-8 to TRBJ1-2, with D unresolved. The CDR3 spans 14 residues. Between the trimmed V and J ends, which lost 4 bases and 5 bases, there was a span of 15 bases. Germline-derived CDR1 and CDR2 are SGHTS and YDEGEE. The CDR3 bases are TGTGCCAGCAGCGCACTCCTCTTGGGGTATGGCTACACCTTC. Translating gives CASSALLLGYGYTF.

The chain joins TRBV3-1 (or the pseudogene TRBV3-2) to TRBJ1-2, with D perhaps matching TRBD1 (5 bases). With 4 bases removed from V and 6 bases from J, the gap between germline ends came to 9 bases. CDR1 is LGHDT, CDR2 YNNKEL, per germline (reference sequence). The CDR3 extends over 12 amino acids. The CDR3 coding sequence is TGTGCCAGCAGCCTCGGACAAAATGGCTACACCTTC. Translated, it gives CASSLGQNGYTF.

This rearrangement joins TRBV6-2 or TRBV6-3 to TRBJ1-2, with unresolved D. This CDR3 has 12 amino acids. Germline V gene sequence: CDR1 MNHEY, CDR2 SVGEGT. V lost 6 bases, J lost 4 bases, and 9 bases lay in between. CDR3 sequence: CASSPNIYGYTF. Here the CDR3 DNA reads TGTGCCAGCAGCCCGAATATCTATGGCTACACCTTC.

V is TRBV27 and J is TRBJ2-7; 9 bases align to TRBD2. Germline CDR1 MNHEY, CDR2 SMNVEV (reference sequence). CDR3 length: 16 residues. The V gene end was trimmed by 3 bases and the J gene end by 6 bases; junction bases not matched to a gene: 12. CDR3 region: CASSFLIAGASFEQYF. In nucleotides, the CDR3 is TGTGCCAGCAGTTTCCTGATAGCGGGAGCCTCTTTCGAGCAGTACTTC.

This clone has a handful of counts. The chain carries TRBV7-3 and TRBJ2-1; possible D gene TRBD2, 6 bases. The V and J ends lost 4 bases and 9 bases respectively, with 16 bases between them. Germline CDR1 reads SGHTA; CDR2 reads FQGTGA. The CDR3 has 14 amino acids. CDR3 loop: CASSSDGGLTEQFF. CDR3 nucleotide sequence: TGTGCCAGCAGCTCCGATGGGGGGTTGACTGAGCAGTTCTTC.

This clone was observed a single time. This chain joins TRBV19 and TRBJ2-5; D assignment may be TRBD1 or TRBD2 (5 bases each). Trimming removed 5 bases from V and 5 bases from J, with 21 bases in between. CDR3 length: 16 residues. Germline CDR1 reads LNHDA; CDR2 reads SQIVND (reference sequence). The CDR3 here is CASSPPGPLAAETQYF. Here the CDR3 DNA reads TGTGCCAGTAGTCCGCCGGGACCCCTAGCCGCGGAGACCCAGTACTTC. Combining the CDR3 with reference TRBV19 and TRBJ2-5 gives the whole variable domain DGGITQSPKYLFRKEGQNVTLSCEQNLNHDAMYWYRQDPGQGLRLIYYSQIVNDFQKGDIAEGYSVSREKKESFPLTVTSAQKNPTAFYLCASSPPGPLAAETQYFGPGTRLLVL.

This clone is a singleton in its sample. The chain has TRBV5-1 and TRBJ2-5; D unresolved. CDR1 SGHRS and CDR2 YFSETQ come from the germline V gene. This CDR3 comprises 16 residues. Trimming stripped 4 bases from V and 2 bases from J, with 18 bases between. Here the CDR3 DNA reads TGCGCCAGCAGCCTACCCAGAGCACCCGAACAAGAGACCCAGTACTTC. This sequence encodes CASSLPRAPEQETQYF.

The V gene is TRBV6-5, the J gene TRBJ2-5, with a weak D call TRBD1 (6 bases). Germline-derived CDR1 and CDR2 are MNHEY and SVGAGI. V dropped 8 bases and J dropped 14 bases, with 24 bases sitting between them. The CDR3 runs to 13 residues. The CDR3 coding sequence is TGTGCCAGCGAGAAGTCAAAGGGGACAAGAAATTACTTC. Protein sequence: CASEKSKGTRNYF.

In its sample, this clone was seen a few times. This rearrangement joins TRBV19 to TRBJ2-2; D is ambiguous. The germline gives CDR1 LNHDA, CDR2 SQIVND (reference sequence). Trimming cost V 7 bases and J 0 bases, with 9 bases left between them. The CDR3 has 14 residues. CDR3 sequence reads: CASILGSNTGELFF. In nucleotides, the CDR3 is TGTGCCAGTATCCTGGGATCGAACACCGGGGAGCTGTTTTTT. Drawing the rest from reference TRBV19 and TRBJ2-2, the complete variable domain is DGGITQSPKYLFRKEGQNVTLSCEQNLNHDAMYWYRQDPGQGLRLIYYSQIVNDFQKGDIAEGYSVSREKKESFPLTVTSAQKNPTAFYLCASILGSNTGELFFGEGSRLTVL.

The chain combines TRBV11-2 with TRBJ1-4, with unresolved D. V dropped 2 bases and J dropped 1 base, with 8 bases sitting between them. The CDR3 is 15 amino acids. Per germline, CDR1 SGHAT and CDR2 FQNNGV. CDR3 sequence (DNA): TGTGCCAGCAGCTTAATGGGTGTAACTAATGAAAAACTGTTTTTT. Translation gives CASSLMGVTNEKLFF.

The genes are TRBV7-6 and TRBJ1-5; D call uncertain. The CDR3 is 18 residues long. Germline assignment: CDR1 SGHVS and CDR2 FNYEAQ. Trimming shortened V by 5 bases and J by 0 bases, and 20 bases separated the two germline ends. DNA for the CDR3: TGTGCCAGCAGCCAAATTCCGGGGTACCAACCTAGCAATCAGCCCCAGCATTTT. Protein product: CASSQIPGYQPSNQPQHF.

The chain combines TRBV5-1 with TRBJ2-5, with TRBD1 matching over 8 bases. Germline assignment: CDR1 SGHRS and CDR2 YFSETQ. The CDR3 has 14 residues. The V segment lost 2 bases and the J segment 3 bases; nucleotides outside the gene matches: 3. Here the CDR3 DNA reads TGCGCCAGCAGCTTCGTGGGACAGGAAGAGACCCAGTACTTC. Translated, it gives CASSFVGQEETQYF.